This T cell receptor beta chain was sequenced in a study of vaccination and CD4 T cells after COVID-19. The overall study: Controls used CEFX viral epitopes (positive), HIV-1 Nef peptides (negative), or no peptide.

As regards this clonotype: Its antigen is unknown.

Sequence data for DNA of cultured CD4+ T cells were generated by the Oncomine TCR Beta short-read assay. One entry per CDR3 protein, called by TCRdb with MiXCR from the PCR reads. The data contain about 18,000 distinct CDR3 sequences, around 45% of them singletons. Germline V CDR1 and CDR2: MGHDK, SYGVNS. CDR3 length equals 15 residues. J gave up 2 bases and V 0 bases, and 3 bases lay outside the gene matches. Documented treatment: approximately 10-day PBMC culture with coronavirus spike peptide pools or control peptides (ViraFEST assay). The sequenced sample was CD4+ T cells from blood, cultured in vitro, obtained after SARS-CoV-2 vaccination. This TCR was sampled from a human donor who had recovered from COVID-19. This chain links TRBV25-1 with TRBJ2-5; 7 bases fit TRBD1. CDR3 region: CASSEYEGQQETQYF. The CDR3 DNA sequence: TGTGCCAGCAGTGAATATGAGGGACAGCAAGAGACCCAGTACTTC.